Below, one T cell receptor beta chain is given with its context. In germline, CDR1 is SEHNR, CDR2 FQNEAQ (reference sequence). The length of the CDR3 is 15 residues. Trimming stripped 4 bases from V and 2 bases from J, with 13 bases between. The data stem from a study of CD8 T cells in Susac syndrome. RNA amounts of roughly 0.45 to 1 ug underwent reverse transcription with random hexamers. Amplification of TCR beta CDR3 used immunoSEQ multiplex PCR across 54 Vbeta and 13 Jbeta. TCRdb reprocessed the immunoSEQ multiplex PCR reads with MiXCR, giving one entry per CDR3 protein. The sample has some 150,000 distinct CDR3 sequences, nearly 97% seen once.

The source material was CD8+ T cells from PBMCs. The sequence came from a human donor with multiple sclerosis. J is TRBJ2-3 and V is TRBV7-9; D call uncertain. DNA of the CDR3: TGTGCCAGCAGCTCTACCCTGCTTCTCACAGATACGCAGTATTTT. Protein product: CASSSTLLLTDTQYF.